The 15 T cell receptor beta chains listed next were all sequenced from one sample in a study of blood T cells in healthy people across ages. A second roughly 6 to 11 cycle PCR used barcoded and J-beta primers. TCRdb analysed the 5' RACE reads with MiXCR anew, one entry per CDR3 protein. The table has roughly 900,000 distinct CDR3 sequences, around 48% seen once; the top ten hold around an eighth. The specimen was blood. The origin of the receptors is a man aged 25-40 years in good health.

V and J are TRBV7-4 and TRBJ1-5; perhaps TRBD1 as D (5 bases). The CDR3 has 15 amino acids. Trimming shortened V by 5 bases and J by 6 bases, and 17 bases separated the two germline ends. CDR1 SGHVT and CDR2 SQSDAQ come from the germline V gene. The DNA for the CDR3 is TGTGCCAGCAGCCCACGTCGGGGGGAAGGTCAGCCCCAGCATTTT. Amino acid sequence: CASSPRRGEGQPQHF. Looking up the rest from reference TRBV7-4 and TRBJ1-5 gives the full variable domain: GAGVSQSPRYKVAKRGRDVALRCDSISGHVTLYWYRQTLGQGSEVLTYSQSDAQRDKSGRPSGRFSAERPERSVSTLKIQRTEQGDSAVYLCASSPRRGEGQPQHFGDGTRLSIL.

This clonotype was counted between two and nine times. The rearrangement links TRBV6-5 to TRBJ2-3; 8 nucleotides line up with TRBD1. In germline, CDR1 is MNHEY, CDR2 SVGAGI. The CDR3 spans 14 residues. V trimming: 5 bases; J trimming: 3 bases; junction bases outside the gene matches: 4. The CDR3 bases are TGTGCCAGCAGTCGACGGACAGGGACAGATACGCAGTATTTT. Protein sequence: CASSRRTGTDTQYF.

The chain couples TRBV28 to TRBJ1-2; no clear D gene. This CDR3 comprises 12 residues. Germline V CDR1 and CDR2: MDHEN, SYDVKM. The CDR3 reads CTTAQPPDGYTF. DNA for the CDR3: TGTACCACCGCCCAGCCCCCGGATGGCTACACCTTC.

V usage is TRBV30 and J usage is TRBJ2-1; D assignment may be TRBD1 or TRBD2 (5 bases each). CDR1 and CDR2 from the germline V gene are GTSNPN and SVGIG (reference sequence). V shed 3 bases and J shed 9 bases, with 21 bases lying between them. The CDR3 has 15 amino acids. The CDR3 region is CAWRQVRGLSSEQFF. The CDR3 bases are TGTGCCTGGAGACAAGTCCGGGGCTTAAGCTCTGAGCAGTTCTTC. Combining the CDR3 with reference TRBV30 and TRBJ2-1 gives the whole variable domain SQTIHQWPATLVQPVGSPLSLECTVEGTSNPNLYWYRQAAGRGLQLLFYSVGIGQISSEVPQNLSASRPQDRQFILSSKKLLLSDSGFYLCAWRQVRGLSSEQFFGPGTRLTVL.

The V gene is TRBV28, the J gene TRBJ2-2; no clear D. The V end lost 8 bases, the J end lost 2 bases, and 9 bases lay between the germline ends. Per germline, CDR1 MDHEN and CDR2 SYDVKM. The CDR3 totals 13 residues. CDR3 region: CASLVQNTGELFF. CDR3 nucleotide sequence: TGTGCCAGCTTGGTACAAAACACCGGGGAGCTGTTTTTT.

This clonotype was found a few times. The rearrangement links TRBV10-3 to TRBJ2-7, with TRBD1 matching 7 bases. J was trimmed by 4 bases and V by 8 bases; bases with no gene match: 5. Germline CDR1 is ENHRY and CDR2 is SYGVKD. This CDR3 has 12 amino acids. CDR3 sequence (DNA): TGTGCCATCCGTGGACAGGCTTACGAGCAGTACTTC. As protein: CAIRGQAYEQYF.

The gene calls are TRBV12-3 or TRBV12-4 and TRBJ1-4; the D gene is possibly TRBD1 (6 bases). V gave up 5 bases and J gave up 8 bases, with 15 bases separating them. The CDR3 contains 14 residues. CDR3 loop: CASSPTGLREKLFF. The CDR3 region has the DNA TGTGCCAGCAGTCCTACAGGGTTGAGAGAAAAACTGTTTTTT.

This clonotype was observed a single time. One end of the junction does not line up with germline, which may come from a read error. The rearrangement uses TRBV2 and TRBJ1-5; no clear D. Germline CDR1 reads SNHLY; CDR2 reads FYNNEI. The CDR3 covers 14 residues. The CDR3 nucleotides read TGTGCCAGCAGGCGCGAGCAGAATAATCGGCCCCAGCATTTT. This gives the protein CASRREQNNRPQHF.

The chain joins TRBV7-2 to TRBJ2-1; 12 bases are a match to TRBD1. The J call may be incorrect, as the DNA end agrees better with TRBJ2-7. Germline V lookup: CDR1 SGHTA, CDR2 FQGNSA. The CDR3 consists of 15 residues. The CDR3 here is CASSPGTGGVREQYF. The CDR3 bases are TGTGCCAGCAGCCCCGGGACAGGGGGCGTCCGGGAGCAGTACTTC.

Only a few counts were recorded for this clonotype. This rearrangement joins TRBV3-1 to TRBJ1-1; D is perhaps TRBD1 (5 bases). Germline lookup yields CDR1 LGHDT and CDR2 YNNKEL (reference sequence). Deletions cut 6 bases from V and 1 base from J, with 12 bases between. This CDR3 has 14 residues. DNA for the CDR3: TGTGCCAGCAGTCACAATGACAGGAACACTGAAGCTTTCTTT. This sequence encodes CASSHNDRNTEAFF.

This chain links TRBV20-1 with TRBJ2-5; D not certain. Trimming left V 0 bases short and J 11 bases short, with 10 bases between. CDR1 and CDR2 (germline): DFQATT, SNEGSKA (reference sequence). The CDR3 length is 11 residues. Written as DNA, the CDR3 is TGCAGTGCTAGAGATTACAATGAGCAGTACTTC. It specifies CSARDYNEQYF.

With regard to this clonotype: A much more abundant neighbour one base away suggests this may be a read error. The V gene is TRBV6-1, the J gene TRBJ2-1; possible D gene TRBD2, 5 bases. V lost 7 bases and J 7 bases, leaving 23 bases between the germline ends. Germline V lookup: CDR1 MNHNS, CDR2 SASEGT. The CDR3 is 16 amino acids. This CDR3 is CASNGRIAGDRNEQFF. For the CDR3, the DNA is TGTGCCAGCAATGGAAGGATTGCGGGCGATCGGAATGAGCAGTTCTTC.

For the CDR3, the DNA is TGTGCCAGCAGTGGGGTAGGCGGGGAGGGACAGGGCACCTACGAGCAGTACTTC. It translates to CASSGVGGEGQGTYEQYF. The gene calls are TRBV28 and TRBJ2-4; 9 nucleotides match TRBD1. The end of the DNA is better explained by TRBJ2-7, so the J call may be wrong. Per germline, CDR1 MDHEN and CDR2 SYDVKM. The CDR3 runs to 18 residues.

The gene calls are TRBV28 and TRBJ2-7; no firm D call. The CDR3 is made up of 13 amino acids. V was trimmed by 8 bases and J by 0 bases, leaving 11 bases between them. From germline, CDR1 is MDHEN and CDR2 SYDVKM. This CDR3 is CASQDHFSYEQYF. CDR3 nucleotide sequence: TGTGCCAGCCAAGACCACTTCTCCTACGAGCAGTACTTC.

This clonotype was detected only a few times. V gene TRBV6-2 or TRBV6-3 combines with J gene TRBJ2-1; D remains unclear. Germline-derived CDR1 and CDR2 are MNHEY and SVGEGT. The CDR3 loop spans 11 amino acids. V lost 3 bases and J 8 bases, leaving 5 bases between the germline ends. The CDR3 reads CASSYWHEQFF. CDR3 nucleotide sequence: TGTGCCAGCAGTTATTGGCATGAGCAGTTCTTC.